The 5 T cell receptor beta chains in this list originate from one sample, sequenced in a study of blood T cells in healthy people across ages. Sample-barcoded 5' priming and a J-beta primer mix drove a second PCR of about 7 to 11 cycles. TCRdb reprocessed the 5' RACE reads with MiXCR, giving one entry per CDR3 protein. Of some 800,000 distinct CDR3 sequences in the sample, around 25% were seen once. These data were also filed under a second study, of T cells of mothers and their children.

The sequenced material came from blood. The receptors stem from a boy between 5 and 17 years old in good health.

The table lists this clonotype with a few counts. The V call is TRBV7-3, the J call TRBJ2-3; 8 bases match TRBD1. The CDR3 runs 15 residues. J was trimmed by 3 bases and V by 5 bases; bases with no gene match: 7. Germline CDR1 is SGHTA and CDR2 is FQGTGA. In DNA form, the CDR3 reads TGTGCCAGCAGCACGCGGACAGGGACGACAGATACGCAGTATTTT. Encoded protein: CASSTRTGTTDTQYF.

The chain has TRBV20-1 and TRBJ2-5, with no clear D. Germline assignment: CDR1 DFQATT and CDR2 SNEGSKA (reference sequence). The CDR3 sequence is 13 residues long. V was clipped by 3 bases and J by 0 bases, with 8 bases between them. The CDR3 spells CSARRTNQETQYF. The CDR3 DNA reads as TGCAGTGCTAGGCGGACGAACCAAGAGACCCAGTACTTC.

The chain has TRBV10-3 and TRBJ2-7, with D uncertain. V gave up 2 bases and J gave up 0 bases, with 8 bases separating them. The CDR3 extends over 14 amino acids. Germline lookup yields CDR1 ENHRY and CDR2 SYGVKD. CDR3 bases: TGTGCCATCAGTGAGCGCGGCAGCTCCTACGAGCAGTACTTC. It yields the protein CAISERGSSYEQYF.

Only a few counts were recorded for this clonotype. This chain connects TRBV2 to TRBJ1-2; no reliable D call. Trimming took 4 bases from V and 5 from J, leaving 8 bases between them. Germline V CDR1 and CDR2: SNHLY, FYNNEI. The CDR3 length is 12 residues. DNA of the CDR3: TGTGCCAGCAGTGGACGTATGTATGGCTACACCTTC. This encodes CASSGRMYGYTF.

The J gene is TRBJ2-7, the V gene TRBV7-2; D may be TRBD2 (6 bases). Germline CDR1 is SGHTA and CDR2 is FQGNSA. The CDR3 consists of 15 residues. V lost 4 bases to trimming and J lost 6 bases, with 19 bases between them. This chain's CDR3 is CASSSRDSVWGEQYF. CDR3 in DNA: TGTGCCAGCAGCTCCCGGGACTCAGTCTGGGGCGAGCAGTACTTC.